Included here is one TCR beta chain sequence, with context. The sample is drawn from a study of blood T cell repertoires in COVID-19. At the level of the study: PBMCs, B-cell-depleted T cells, or T cells provided the cDNA or gDNA that made up the material.

The CDR3 is 16 residues long. Germline CDR1 and CDR2: MGHRA and YSYEKL. The ends lost 0 bases at V and 8 bases at J; junction bases unmatched: 11. Sequencing was performed with immunoSEQ multiplex PCR; in TCRdb, only in-frame clones are kept and a portion is missing. The table lists tens of thousands of clones, approximately 80% of them singletons, with about 3.8% in the top ten. This clonotype was sampled from a woman between 40 and 55 years old with acute COVID-19. Material for sequencing was PBMCs or T cells enriched from blood (not recorded which). This chain joins TRBV4-1 and TRBJ1-2, with 8 bases matching TRBD1. The CDR3 spells CASSQEVTQGARGYTF. CDR3 DNA: TGCGCCAGCAGCCAAGAGGTGACCCAGGGGGCGAGGGGCTACACCTTC.